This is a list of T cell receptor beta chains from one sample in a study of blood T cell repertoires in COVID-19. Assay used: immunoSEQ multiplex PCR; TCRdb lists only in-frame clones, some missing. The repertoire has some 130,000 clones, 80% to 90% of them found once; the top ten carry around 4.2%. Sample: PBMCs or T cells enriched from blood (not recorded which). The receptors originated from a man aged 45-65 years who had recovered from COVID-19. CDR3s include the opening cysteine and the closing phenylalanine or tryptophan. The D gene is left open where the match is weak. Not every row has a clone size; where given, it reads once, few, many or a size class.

cdr3_aa: CASILGGRHTEAFF
cdr3_nt: TGTGCCAGCATCCTGGGGGGTAGGCACACTGAAGCTTTCTTT
d_call: .
j_call: TRBJ1-1
v_call: TRBV28
clone_size: .

cdr3_aa: CAWKFDNNYGYTF
cdr3_nt: TGTGCCTGGAAATTCGACAATAACTATGGCTACACCTTC
d_call: .
j_call: TRBJ1-2
v_call: TRBV30
clone_size: .

cdr3_aa: CASSPIVTGNTEAFF
cdr3_nt: TGTGCCAGCTCACCGATCGTTACAGGGAACACTGAAGCTTTCTTT
d_call: .
j_call: TRBJ1-1
v_call: TRBV18
clone_size: .

cdr3_aa: CASSLAGQYYYEQYF
cdr3_nt: TGTGCCAGCAGCTTAGCCGGACAGTACTACTACGAGCAGTACTTC
d_call: .
j_call: TRBJ2-7
v_call: TRBV11-2
clone_size: .

cdr3_aa: CASSIPRSTEAFF
cdr3_nt: TGTGCCAGCAGCATTCCACGGAGCACTGAAGCTTTCTTT
d_call: .
j_call: TRBJ1-1
v_call: TRBV7-9
clone_size: .

cdr3_aa: CASSQTPSASGGSEQFF
cdr3_nt: TGCGCCAGCAGCCAAACGCCCTCGGCTAGCGGGGGATCCGAGCAGTTCTTC
d_call: TRBD2
j_call: TRBJ2-1
v_call: TRBV4-3
clone_size: .

cdr3_aa: CASSPGLAVFPGEQFF
cdr3_nt: TGTGCCAGCAGCCCGGGACTAGCGGTCTTCCCGGGGGAGCAGTTCTTC
d_call: TRBD2
j_call: TRBJ2-1
v_call: TRBV13
clone_size: .

cdr3_aa: CASSLNVQGRRNEKLFF
cdr3_nt: TGTGCCAGCAGTTTAAACGTGCAGGGCAGGCGCAATGAAAAACTGTTTTTT
d_call: .
j_call: TRBJ1-4
v_call: TRBV28
clone_size: .

cdr3_aa: CSVAIGLPNTEAFF
cdr3_nt: TGCAGCGTCGCGATTGGACTGCCGAACACTGAAGCTTTCTTT
d_call: .
j_call: TRBJ1-1
v_call: TRBV29-1
clone_size: .

cdr3_aa: CASSPVGQVYSGNTIYF
cdr3_nt: TGTGCCAGCTCACCAGTCGGACAGGTCTACTCTGGAAACACCATATATTTT
d_call: TRBD1
j_call: TRBJ1-3
v_call: TRBV18
clone_size: .

cdr3_aa: CASRRTGSSEKLFF
cdr3_nt: TGTGCCAGCAGGAGGACGGGATCAAGTGAAAAACTGTTTTTT
d_call: .
j_call: TRBJ1-4
v_call: TRBV5-6
clone_size: .

cdr3_aa: CASSPQVAGNTIYF
cdr3_nt: TGTGCCAGCAGTCCCCAGGTGGCGGGAAACACCATATATTTT
d_call: .
j_call: TRBJ1-3
v_call: TRBV28
clone_size: .

cdr3_aa: CASSLYPWTGDRRDTQYF
cdr3_nt: TGTGCCAGCAGTTTATACCCCTGGACAGGGGACCGAAGGGATACGCAGTATTTT
d_call: TRBD1
j_call: TRBJ2-3
v_call: TRBV28
clone_size: once

cdr3_aa: CASSTSGGYTF
cdr3_nt: TGTGCCAGTAGTACCTCCGGGGGCTACACCTTC
d_call: .
j_call: TRBJ1-2
v_call: TRBV19
clone_size: .

cdr3_aa: CASSFLTGTDTQYF
cdr3_nt: TGTGCCAGCAGCTTCTTGACAGGCACAGATACGCAGTATTTT
d_call: .
j_call: TRBJ2-3
v_call: TRBV7-2
clone_size: .

cdr3_aa: CASSGRTGGAGGYTF
cdr3_nt: TGTGCCAGCAGTGGTCGGACAGGGGGCGCCGGTGGCTACACCTTC
d_call: TRBD1
j_call: TRBJ1-2
v_call: TRBV6-2/TRBV6-3
clone_size: .

cdr3_aa: CASSFLGGNSYNEQFF
cdr3_nt: TGTGCCAGCAGTTTTCTAGGGGGCAACTCCTACAATGAGCAGTTCTTC
d_call: TRBD1
j_call: TRBJ2-1
v_call: TRBV28
clone_size: .

cdr3_aa: CASSPRGDGRGETQYF
cdr3_nt: TGTGCCAGCAGCCCCCGGGGGGACGGGAGGGGAGAGACCCAGTACTTC
d_call: TRBD2
j_call: TRBJ2-5
v_call: TRBV7-9
clone_size: .

cdr3_aa: CASSAQGTLYLGRENTEAFF
cdr3_nt: TGTGCCAGCAGCGCCCAGGGAACTTTATACTTGGGCAGGGAGAACACTGAAGCTTTCTTT
d_call: .
j_call: TRBJ1-1
v_call: TRBV5-5
clone_size: few

cdr3_aa: CASSYGVGRAPNEQFF
cdr3_nt: TGTGCCAGCAGTTACGGAGTCGGGAGGGCCCCGAATGAGCAGTTCTTC
d_call: TRBD2
j_call: TRBJ2-1
v_call: TRBV6-2/TRBV6-3
clone_size: .

cdr3_aa: CASSRDRGRAEAFF
cdr3_nt: TGTGCCAGCAGCCGGGACAGAGGAAGGGCTGAAGCTTTCTTT
d_call: TRBD1
j_call: TRBJ1-1
v_call: TRBV7-2
clone_size: once

cdr3_aa: CASSFSPANEKLFF
cdr3_nt: TGTGCCAGCAGCTTCTCTCCTGCTAATGAAAAACTGTTTTTT
d_call: .
j_call: TRBJ1-4
v_call: TRBV5-6
clone_size: .

cdr3_aa: CAWSRGISGSPLHF
cdr3_nt: TGTGCCTGGAGCCGAGGGATCTCGGGATCACCCCTCCACTTT
d_call: .
j_call: TRBJ1-6
v_call: TRBV30
clone_size: .

cdr3_aa: CASSLVWGAPNTEAFF
cdr3_nt: TGTGCCAGCAGTTTAGTGTGGGGAGCACCGAACACTGAAGCTTTCTTT
d_call: .
j_call: TRBJ1-1
v_call: TRBV27
clone_size: .

cdr3_aa: CASRQGASGNTIYF
cdr3_nt: TGCGCCAGCCGCCAGGGTGCTTCTGGAAACACCATATATTTT
d_call: .
j_call: TRBJ1-3
v_call: TRBV5-1
clone_size: .

cdr3_aa: CASSFPRTGTSGRPILGEQYF
cdr3_nt: TGTGCCAGCAGTTTCCCCCGGACGGGGACTAGCGGGAGGCCGATCTTGGGGGAGCAGTACTTC
d_call: TRBD2
j_call: TRBJ2-7
v_call: TRBV27
clone_size: .

cdr3_aa: CASSQDITYSAFF
cdr3_nt: TGCGCCAGCAGCCAAGACATTACATATTCGGCTTTCTTT
d_call: .
j_call: TRBJ1-1
v_call: TRBV4-3
clone_size: .

cdr3_aa: CASIPNSEAFF
cdr3_nt: TGTGCCAGCATCCCCAATTCTGAAGCTTTCTTT
d_call: .
j_call: TRBJ1-1
v_call: TRBV28
clone_size: .

cdr3_aa: CASQGRQGYEKLFF
cdr3_nt: TGTGCCAGCCAGGGGCGACAGGGTTATGAAAAACTGTTTTTT
d_call: TRBD1
j_call: TRBJ1-4
v_call: TRBV2
clone_size: .

cdr3_aa: CASSDGRVGHSPLHF
cdr3_nt: TGTGCCAGCAGTGATGGTAGGGTGGGGCATTCACCCCTCCACTTT
d_call: .
j_call: TRBJ1-6
v_call: TRBV28
clone_size: once

cdr3_aa: CASSRGLSDTQYF
cdr3_nt: TGTGCCAGCAGCAGGGGACTATCGGATACGCAGTATTTT
d_call: TRBD2
j_call: TRBJ2-3
v_call: TRBV7-3
clone_size: .

cdr3_aa: CASSFRLDPSTDTQYF
cdr3_nt: TGTGCCAGCAGTTTCCGACTAGATCCTAGCACAGATACGCAGTATTTT
d_call: .
j_call: TRBJ2-3
v_call: TRBV6-5
clone_size: .

cdr3_aa: CASSQAHIGQVRNTEAFF
cdr3_nt: TGCGCCAGCAGCCAAGCACATATAGGACAGGTTCGGAACACTGAAGCTTTCTTT
d_call: TRBD1
j_call: TRBJ1-1
v_call: TRBV4-3
clone_size: .

cdr3_aa: CASSTLTGSRPTNTIYF
cdr3_nt: TGTGCCAGCAGTACCCTCACAGGGTCACGACCAACGAACACCATATATTTT
d_call: .
j_call: TRBJ1-3
v_call: TRBV27
clone_size: .

cdr3_aa: CASRDLQVQETQYF
cdr3_nt: TGTGCCAGCAGGGACCTACAGGTGCAAGAGACCCAGTACTTC
d_call: .
j_call: TRBJ2-5
v_call: TRBV2
clone_size: .

cdr3_aa: CASSRSVSSYNSPLHF
cdr3_nt: TGTGCCAGCAGCCGATCGGTCAGCTCCTATAATTCACCCCTCCACTTT
d_call: .
j_call: TRBJ1-6
v_call: TRBV6-6
clone_size: .

cdr3_aa: CASSPDLNRAPGYTF
cdr3_nt: TGTGCCAGCAGCCCCGACTTGAACAGGGCTCCTGGCTACACCTTC
d_call: .
j_call: TRBJ1-2
v_call: TRBV9
clone_size: few

cdr3_aa: CASSLDRGGSYEQYF
cdr3_nt: TGCGCCAGCAGCCTAGACAGGGGGGGTTCCTACGAGCAGTACTTC
d_call: TRBD1
j_call: TRBJ2-7
v_call: TRBV5-1
clone_size: .